Listed below are T cell receptor beta chains from one sample, sequenced in a study of CD8 T cells in Susac syndrome. MiXCR, applied by TCRdb to the immunoSEQ multiplex PCR reads, yields one record per CDR3 protein. The table lists 180,000 or so distinct CDR3 sequences, approximately 96% of them singletons. The sample was CD4+ T cells from PBMCs. The receptors come from a human donor in good health. The CDR3 runs from the conserved cysteine through the conserved F or W. The D gene is left open where the match is weak. Clone size is not always given. Where it is, it says once, few, many or a class for expanded clones.

d_call | j_call | clone_size | v_call | cdr3_nt | cdr3_aa
NA | TRBJ2-1 | NA | TRBV20-1 | TGCAGTGCTGGCGGAGCGTATGAGGGGCGTTACAATGAGCAGTTCTTC | CSAGGAYEGRYNEQFF
NA | TRBJ2-7 | once | TRBV6-6 | TGTGCCAGCAGACCGGCGGGGCCAGCCTACGAGCAGTACTTC | CASRPAGPAYEQYF
TRBD2 | TRBJ2-5 | NA | TRBV20-1 | TGCAGTGCTAGTCCCCTGGGCGGGGGCCAAGAGACCCAGTACTTC | CSASPLGGGQETQYF
NA | TRBJ1-1 | NA | TRBV20-1 | TGCAGTGCTAGAGGGCAGAGAAACACTGAAGCTTTCTTT | CSARGQRNTEAFF
NA | TRBJ2-3 | NA | TRBV29-1 | TGCAGCGTTACCGGGCGGGGGCTAAGCACAGATACGCAGTATTTT | CSVTGRGLSTDTQYF
NA | TRBJ1-2 | NA | TRBV5-6 | TGTGCCAGCAGCTTGGGGGGGCCCGGCTATGGCTACACCTTC | CASSLGGPGYGYTF
NA | TRBJ1-5 | few | TRBV7-9 | TGTGCCAGCAGTCCAGATGGGAATCAGCCCCAGCATTTT | CASSPDGNQPQHF
NA | TRBJ1-1 | NA | TRBV5-4 | TGTGCCAGCAGCTTGACGGAGAACACTGAAGCTTTCTTT | CASSLTENTEAFF
NA | TRBJ2-2 | once | TRBV9 | TGTGCCAGCAGCGTAGTCGGCACGCCGAGGGACTCCGGGGAGCTGTTTTTT | CASSVVGTPRDSGELFF
TRBD1 | TRBJ2-1 | NA | TRBV7-3 | TGTGCCAGCAGCTTGCAGACAGGGCGAAATGAGCAGTTCTTC | CASSLQTGRNEQFF
NA | TRBJ1-2 | NA | TRBV7-2 | TGTGCCAGCAGCTTAGCGGGCGGTAGCTATGGCTACACCTTC | CASSLAGGSYGYTF
TRBD1 | TRBJ1-6 | NA | TRBV20-1 | TGCAGTGCGAGACAGGGGGCGAATAATTCACCCCTCCACTTT | CSARQGANNSPLHF
TRBD2 | TRBJ2-3 | NA | TRBV19 | TGTGCCAGTAGCGAGAGCGGGACTAGCTCAGATACGCAGTATTTT | CASSESGTSSDTQYF
NA | TRBJ2-5 | few | TRBV24-1 | TGTGCCACCAGTGATTCACGGGAGACCCAGTACTTC | CATSDSRETQYF
NA | TRBJ1-2 | NA | TRBV29-1 | TGCAGCGTCCGAGGCACAGGAACTAACTATGGCTACACCTTC | CSVRGTGTNYGYTF
TRBD1 | TRBJ2-5 | NA | TRBV12-3/TRBV12-4 | TGTGCCAGCAGTCCTCAGACAGGGTTGGTTGGAGAGACCCAGTACTTC | CASSPQTGLVGETQYF
TRBD1 | TRBJ1-2 | NA | TRBV29-1 | TGCAGCGTCCAGGGGGCAAGTGGCTACACCTTC | CSVQGASGYTF
NA | TRBJ2-1 | NA | TRBV28 | TGTGCCAGCAGTTACAATGAGCAGTTCTTC | CASSYNEQFF
NA | TRBJ1-5 | NA | TRBV18 | TGTGCCAGCTCAGAAGGAGGGAGCAATCAGCCCCAGCATTTT | CASSEGGSNQPQHF
NA | TRBJ1-2 | NA | TRBV3-1 | TGTGCCAGCAGCCCGCCCACACGACGGGGGAAATCCTATGGCTACACCTTC | CASSPPTRRGKSYGYTF
TRBD1 | TRBJ1-2 | NA | TRBV7-2 | TGTGCCAGCAGCCCCTCGACAGGGGAAGGCTACACCTTC | CASSPSTGEGYTF
TRBD1 | TRBJ1-2 | NA | TRBV20-1 | TGCAGTGCTAGAGCGTTCAGGGGGCTTGGTAGGGGCTATGGCTACACCTTC | CSARAFRGLGRGYGYTF
TRBD1 | TRBJ2-3 | NA | TRBV9 | TGTGCCAGCAGCGTCTCAGGGGGCTGGCCAGATACGCAGTATTTT | CASSVSGGWPDTQYF